Below are 18 T cell receptor beta chains sequenced from a single sample in a study of blood T cell repertoires in COVID-19. Assay: immunoSEQ multiplex PCR; the TCRdb copy retains only in-frame clones and omits some. The table records about 210,000 clones, over 60% of them present only once. Source material: peripheral blood. The receptors were sampled from a woman in her sixties or seventies with acute or convalescent COVID-19.

The rearrangement joins TRBV20-1 to TRBJ2-7, with D perhaps TRBD2 (5 bases). The germline gives CDR1 DFQATT, CDR2 SNEGSKA (reference sequence). V shed 1 base and J shed 4 bases, with 5 bases lying between them. The CDR3 totals 11 residues. CDR3 loop: CSARGEYEQYF. CDR3 nucleotides: TGCAGTGCTAGAGGGGAGTACGAGCAGTACTTC.

The V call is TRBV6-6, the J call TRBJ2-3; 15 bases match TRBD2. This CDR3 contains 18 residues. With 5 bases clipped from V and 3 bases from J, the junction kept 9 bases outside the gene matches. Per germline, CDR1 MNHNY and CDR2 SVGAGI (reference sequence). The CDR3 region has the DNA TGTGCCAGCAGTCCTCGGACTAGCGGGGGGGTGTGGACAGATACGCAGTATTTT. Protein product: CASSPRTSGGVWTDTQYF.

The rearrangement links TRBV19 to TRBJ2-2; D is possibly TRBD2 (5 bases). Germline V gives CDR1 LNHDA, CDR2 SQIVND (reference sequence). This CDR3 contains 14 residues. V shed 7 bases and J shed 4 bases, with 13 bases lying between them. DNA for the CDR3: TGTGCCAGTAAGTCGTTGGCGGGCACCGGGGAGCTGTTTTTT. Its protein product is CASKSLAGTGELFF.

V gene TRBV5-1 combines with J gene TRBJ1-1; 10 bases are shared with TRBD1. The length of the CDR3 is 16 residues. Per germline, CDR1 SGHRS and CDR2 YFSETQ. V was pared by 3 bases and J by 1 base, with 6 bases of the junction left unmatched. The CDR3 is CASSSGTGERNTEAFF. For the CDR3, the DNA is TGCGCCAGCAGCTCCGGGACAGGGGAGAGGAACACTGAAGCTTTCTTT. The whole variable domain, filled in from reference TRBV5-1 and TRBJ1-1, reads KAGVTQTPRYLIKTRGQQVTLSCSPISGHRSVSWYQQTPGQGLQFLFEYFSETQRNKGNFPGRFSGRQFSNSRSEMNVSTLELGDSALYLCASSSGTGERNTEAFFGQGTRLTVV.

The chain has TRBV15 and TRBJ2-7, with TRBD1 matching 8 bases. CDR1 and CDR2 (germline): LNHNV, YYDKDF (reference sequence). This CDR3 is built from 14 residues. V gave up 8 bases and J gave up 3 bases; unmatched junction bases: 9. DNA for the CDR3: TGTGCCACCGGAACCGGGACAGGCTTCTACGAGCAGTACTTC. It is translated as CATGTGTGFYEQYF.

The chain has TRBV20-1 and TRBJ2-3; tentative D call: TRBD1 (5 bases). Germline V CDR1 and CDR2: DFQATT, SNEGSKA (reference sequence). The V gene lost 3 bases and the J gene lost 5 bases, with 12 bases spanning the gap. CDR3 length equals 13 residues. The CDR3, as DNA: TGCAGTGCTAGTCTCCAGGGTGGAGATACGCAGTATTTT. Its protein product is CSASLQGGDTQYF.

This clone was seen a few times. The rearrangement links TRBV3-1 (or the pseudogene TRBV3-2) to TRBJ1-4, with D uncertain. Germline CDR1 and CDR2: LGHDT and YNNKEL (reference sequence). The CDR3 runs 14 residues. The V end lost 4 bases, the J end lost 1 base, and 7 bases lay between the germline ends. The CDR3 sequence is CASSLGGTNEKLFF. The CDR3 DNA is TGTGCCAGCAGCCTTGGCGGAACTAATGAAAAACTGTTTTTT.

The chain is built from TRBV24-1 and TRBJ2-5, with 7 bases aligning to TRBD2. V gave up 3 bases and J gave up 10 bases; unmatched junction bases: 10. The length of the CDR3 is 14 residues. Germline V gives CDR1 KGHDR, CDR2 SFDVKD. The CDR3 here is CATSDPGLGNSQYF. In DNA form, the CDR3 reads TGTGCCACCAGTGATCCCGGACTAGGGAACAGCCAGTACTTC.

This clone came up once. The genes are TRBV11-2 and TRBJ2-3; D uncertain. V lost 1 base to trimming and J lost 2 bases, with 4 bases between them. This CDR3 comprises 13 residues. Germline-derived CDR1 and CDR2 are SGHAT and FQNNGV. The CDR3 sequence: CASSLVVTDTQYF. The CDR3 DNA follows: TGTGCCAGCAGCTTAGTAGTCACAGATACGCAGTATTTT.

The J gene is TRBJ2-3, the V gene TRBV9, with 7 bases lining up with TRBD2. After removal of 0 bases from V and 5 bases from J, the junction contained 12 bases not matched to a gene. CDR3 length: 17 amino acids. Germline CDR1 is SGDLS and CDR2 is YYNGEE. The CDR3 bases are TGTGCCAGCAGCGTAGGGGGGAACGGGAGGCAGGGAGATACGCAGTATTTT. Its protein product is CASSVGGNGRQGDTQYF.

The chain couples TRBV6-5 to TRBJ1-1; no clear D. The CDR3 loop spans 13 amino acids. The V gene lost 10 bases and the J gene lost 2 bases, with 14 bases spanning the gap. Germline CDR1 and CDR2: MNHEY and SVGAGI. CDR3 residues: CATQLNSNTEAFF. The DNA of the CDR3 is TGTGCCACCCAACTTAACAGCAACACTGAAGCTTTCTTT.

The J gene is TRBJ2-2, the V gene TRBV2; TRBD1 might be the D (5 bases). Per germline, CDR1 SNHLY and CDR2 FYNNEI. The CDR3 has 15 residues. Trimming removed 10 bases from V and 8 bases from J, with 23 bases in between. The CDR3 loop is CATKRTDRPSGELFF. CDR3 in DNA: TGTGCCACCAAGAGAACTGACAGACCTTCAGGGGAGCTGTTTTTT.

The CDR3 sequence: CASSEETGPLYGEQFF. The CDR3, as DNA: TGTGCCAGCAGTGAGGAAACAGGACCCCTCTACGGTGAGCAGTTCTTC. V and J are TRBV6-4 and TRBJ2-1; D is possibly TRBD1 (5 bases). Trimming took off 3 bases at V and 9 bases at J, with 21 bases between the two ends. The CDR3 sequence is 16 residues long. CDR1 is MRHNA and CDR2 is SNTAGT in the germline V gene.

This clone was seen once. V and J are TRBV5-1 and TRBJ1-5; D may be TRBD1 (6 bases). Germline values: CDR1 SGHRS, CDR2 YFSETQ. This CDR3 region has 15 residues. Trimming pared 0 bases from V and 0 bases from J, leaving 7 bases between. The CDR3 DNA reads as TGCGCCAGCAGCTTGGCAGGGGATAGCAATCAGCCCCAGCATTTT. Protein: CASSLAGDSNQPQHF.

Comment on this clone: At one end, the junction sequence differs from germline, possibly due to a read error. The chain combines TRBV5-4 with TRBJ2-5; possible D gene TRBD1, 5 bases. Germline V lookup: CDR1 SGHNT, CDR2 YYREEE (reference sequence). The CDR3 extends over 13 amino acids. In DNA, the CDR3 is TGTGCCAGCAGCTTGGGACAGCAAGAGACCGAGTACTTC. Residues: CASSLGQQETEYF. Drawing the rest from reference TRBV5-4 and TRBJ2-5, the complete variable domain is ETGVTQSPTHLIKTRGQQVTLRCSSQSGHNTVSWYQQALGQGPQFIFQYYREEENGRGNFPPRFSGLQFPNYSSELNVNALELDDSALYLCASSLGQQETEYFGPGTRLLVL.

This chain uses TRBV24-1 with TRBJ1-1; the match to TRBD1 covers 10 bases. The length of the CDR3 is 14 residues. The junction had 6 bases not matched to a gene; V was cut back by 1 base and J by 11 bases. The germline V gene encodes CDR1 KGHDR and CDR2 SFDVKD. CDR3 nucleotides: TGTGCCACCAGTGATTTTGGGACAGGGGTTGGGGCTTTCTTT. Translating gives CATSDFGTGVGAFF.

This chain links TRBV18 with TRBJ2-7; TRBD2 agrees at 7 bases. Germline-derived CDR1 and CDR2 are KGHSH and LQKENI. The CDR3 has 16 amino acids. Trimming cost V 8 bases and J 7 bases; bases outside gene matches: 20. CDR3 region: CASRPSSGASNHEQYF. CDR3 sequence (DNA): TGTGCCAGCCGCCCTTCTAGCGGCGCCTCTAATCATGAGCAGTACTTC.

The genes are TRBV6-5 and TRBJ1-1; D unresolved. Germline CDR1 MNHEY, CDR2 SVGAGI. The V gene lost 8 bases and the J gene lost 1 base, with 11 bases spanning the gap. This CDR3 has 13 residues. The CDR3 region is CASAYAGNTEAFF. As DNA, the CDR3 is TGTGCCAGCGCCTACGCGGGGAACACTGAAGCTTTCTTT.